This T cell receptor (beta chain) was recorded in a study of CD8 T cells in Susac syndrome. Regarding the study as a whole: The study's TCR sequencing and HLA analysis drew on a certain number of individuals. That number was acknowledged as relatively small.

An amount of RNA that ranged from roughly 0.5 to 1 ug was reverse transcribed with random hexamers. An immunoSEQ multiplex PCR generated amplified TCR beta CDR3 products spanning 54 Vbeta and 13 Jbeta. A single record per CDR3 protein comes from TCRdb applying MiXCR to the immunoSEQ multiplex PCR reads. The sample holds about 180,000 distinct CDR3 sequences, roughly 95% seen once. Remarks on this clonotype: Its cognate antigen is unknown.

TCR beta from blood CD8+ and CD4+ T cells was sequenced. The multiple sclerosis controls consisted of treatment-naive patients with relapsing-remitting disease, either stable or active. CDR1 and CDR2 (germline): DFQATT, SNEGSKA (reference sequence). The J segment lost 4 bases and the V segment lost 3 bases, leaving 11 bases of the junction unmatched. This CDR3 comprises 16 residues. The TCR sequence derives from a human donor with multiple sclerosis. The chain links TRBV20-1 to TRBJ1-1, with 10 positions matching TRBD1. The sequencing input was CD8+ T cells from PBMCs. The CDR3: CSARTGGFPLPTEAFF. In nucleotides, the CDR3 is TGCAGTGCTAGGACAGGGGGCTTTCCTCTGCCCACTGAAGCTTTCTTT.